This T cell receptor beta chain is drawn from a study of shared clonotypes between healthy human individuals. Method: immunoSEQ multiplex PCR; TCRdb's copy keeps in-frame clones and lacks some. Among around 350,000 clones, more than 60% were seen once, and the ten largest hold roughly a tenth. This clone showed up just a few times. The V and J ends lost 7 bases and 5 bases respectively, with 4 bases between them. Germline loops: CDR1 DFQATT, CDR2 SNEGSKA (reference sequence). The CDR3 is made up of 9 amino acids. The receptor's source is a man aged 25 to 40 in good health. Sequencing was performed on memory CD4+ T cells sorted from blood. The sample's subset: CD45RA-negative fraction. V gene TRBV20-1 combines with J gene TRBJ2-3; no reliable D call. In nucleotides, the CDR3 is TGCAGTGTCAGAGATACGCAGTATTTT. Translating gives CSVRDTQYF.